This T cell receptor beta chain was recovered during a study of OX40 agonist ivuxolimab in advanced cancers. The CDR3 extends over 15 amino acids. V lost 1 base and J 2 bases, leaving 9 bases between the germline ends. CDR1 is LGHNA, CDR2 YSLEER, per germline. Profiling relied on immunoSEQ multiplex PCR, and the TCRdb table lists in-frame clones only, not all of them. Counted here are 26,000 or so clones, 70% to 90% occurring once; the ten biggest clones make up approximately 19%. The receptor comes from an adult with an advanced solid tumor such as melanoma, head and neck, liver or kidney cancer. This material consisted of CD4+ or CD8+ T cells sorted from blood, taken in a trial of the OX40 agonist ivuxolimab. The V gene is TRBV4-3, the J gene TRBJ2-1; no clear D. As DNA, the CDR3 is TGCGCCAGCAGCCAAGGGTCCAGTCCCTACAATGAGCAGTTCTTC. It yields the protein CASSQGSSPYNEQFF.